This T cell receptor (beta chain) was documented in a study of blood T cell repertoires in COVID-19 (dated by TCRdb to 2020 to 2021). A note on the overall study: Samples covering the acute and convalescent phases of COVID-19 were provided by collaborators in the United States, Italy and Spain. The samples were drawn from the first 160 participants of the ongoing ImmuneRACE study and from 950 to 1,500 subjects provided by 6 global collaborators. The sample metadata nearly always contained a de-identified subject ID, COVID-19 status, age in years and sex. A freely available public database, intended as a resource for researchers studying the immune response to SARS-CoV-2, is where the repertoires were released. Subjects who had been exposed to COVID-19, were actively infected with it, or had recovered from it provided the deeply sampled blood TCRbeta repertoires that made up the dataset. HLA class I and class II types, where available, came from metadata supplied by the sample provider rather than from assay-based typing. The prospective study material was composed of cDNA or gDNA derived from T cells, B-cell-depleted T cells, or PBMCs.

The germline V gene sets CDR1 to SGDLS and CDR2 to YYNGEE. Germline trimming amounts to 4 bases on V and 6 bases on J, with 12 as the count of junction bases outside the gene matches. The CDR3 sequence holds 16 residues, the cysteine and phenylalanine included. The CDR3 DNA has 48 bases and is translated from base 1. Worth noting for this clone: Its recognized antigen is unknown. There are no base qualities to consult, and no much larger clone falls within one base.

TCRbeta CDR3 regions were amplified from genomic DNA using the immunoSEQ Assay, a bias-controlled multiplex PCR. Per the source publication's procedure: Within the assay, amplification of reference gene primers was used to estimate how many nucleated cells each sample contained. To quantify the absolute abundance of each unique TCRbeta CDR3 rearrangement, sequence reads were collapsed and filtered. For each sample, productive Simpson clonality was calculated as the square root of Simpson's diversity index over productive rearrangements. In its TCRdb copy, this immuneACCESS table keeps in-frame sequences only and misses some clones. Where compared with another copy, unresolved V genes explain less than half of these, and the others have no known cause. V and J calls and clone size follow that table, whereas D and trimming were derived from the DNA. This sample holds some 120,000 clones; 70% to 80% were observed only once. The ten top clones hold 20% to 30% of the sample.

Results the study describes overall, beyond this receptor: How much clinical and demographic metadata was included differed by source and by participant, and the metadata was provided uncurated.

Collaborating institutions collected whole blood in K2EDTA tubes following their own protocols. For TCRbeta analysis, collaborator samples were shipped as frozen whole blood, as isolated PBMCs, or as DNA extracted from either sample type. In this chain, TRBV9 is recombined with TRBJ2-3, with 9 bases aligning to TRBD2. The source of this sequence is a human donor in a cohort sampled during active COVID-19. Specimen: peripheral blood. CDR3 region: CASSPGLARRADTQYF. The base sequence is TGTGCCAGCAGCCCCGGACTAGCGCGGAGAGCGGATACGCAGTATTTT.